The present TCR beta chain was sequenced within a study of CD8 T cells in Susac syndrome. The CDR3 sequence is 14 residues long. The V end lost 3 bases, the J end lost 5 bases, and 16 bases lay between the germline ends. Germline CDR1 and CDR2: DFQATT and SNEGSKA (reference sequence). Study results and limitations: It was acknowledged in the study that the number of individuals who were included in its TCR sequencing and HLA analysis was relatively small.

An input of about 0.45 to 1 ug of RNA was subjected to reverse transcription using random hexamers. TCRdb recomputed calls from the immunoSEQ multiplex PCR reads with MiXCR, one row per CDR3 protein. The profile shows 71,000 or so distinct CDR3 sequences, 96% of them singletons. With regard to this clonotype: What it binds is unknown.

The chain uses TRBV20-1 and TRBJ1-1, with a possible D match to TRBD1 (6 bases). The sample comprised CD4+ T cells from PBMCs. This sequence was found in a human donor with multiple sclerosis. CDR3 DNA: TGCAGTGCTAGGTCAGGACAGCCCGGGACTGAAGCTTTCTTT. Protein product: CSARSGQPGTEAFF.